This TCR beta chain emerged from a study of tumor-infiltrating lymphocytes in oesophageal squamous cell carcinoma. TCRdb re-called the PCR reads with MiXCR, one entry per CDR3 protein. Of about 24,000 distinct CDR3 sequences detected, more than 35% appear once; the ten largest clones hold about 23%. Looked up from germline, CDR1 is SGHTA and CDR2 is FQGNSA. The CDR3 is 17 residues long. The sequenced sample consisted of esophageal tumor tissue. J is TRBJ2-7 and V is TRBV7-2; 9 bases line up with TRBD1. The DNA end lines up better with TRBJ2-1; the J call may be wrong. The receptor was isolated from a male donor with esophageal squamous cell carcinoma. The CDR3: CASSLPTGTGNYNEQFF. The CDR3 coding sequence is TGTGCCAGCAGCCTTCCCACCGGGACAGGGAATTACAATGAGCAGTTCTTC.